This T cell receptor (beta chain) was captured in a study of beta chain features in type 1 diabetes. The sequenced template was cDNA made from the entire isolated RNA. Assay: immunoSEQ multiplex PCR; the TCRdb copy retains only in-frame clones and omits some. The top ten hold roughly 2.1% of the sample, which has around 40,000 clones, around 50% seen once. Whole-study results and caveats: A definitive answer on HLA type influencing TCRB rearrangement was not reached here. The VDJ junctions of type 1 diabetes patients carried fewer insertions and more deletions. Shorter templates might be favored by PCR, equally in patients and controls. Shortening of TCRB CDR3s, moderate but significant, appeared in all four CD4+ subsets of Type 1 diabetes patients.

Trimming left V 1 base short and J 0 bases short, with 9 bases between. Germline V gene lookup returns CDR1 SEHNR and CDR2 FQNEAQ (reference sequence). There are 15 residues in the CDR3. About this clone: Its antigen is undetermined.

J is TRBJ1-1 and V is TRBV7-9, with D possibly TRBD1 on 5 matching bases. The sequencing sample was made of Tregs from blood. The sequence was obtained from a woman aged 18 to 35 in good health. The CDR3 DNA sequence: TGTGCCAGCAGCTTAGTTCCAGGGTTGAACACTGAAGCTTTCTTT. It translates to CASSLVPGLNTEAFF.